This entry lists 22 T cell receptor beta chains sequenced from one sample in a study of blood T cell repertoires in COVID-19. TCRdb's table, derived via immunoSEQ multiplex PCR, lists solely in-frame clones and lacks some. The data show around 70,000 clones, 70% to 90% seen once. The sequenced material came from peripheral blood. These receptors were obtained from an elderly woman with active or convalescent COVID-19.

This chain links TRBV7-2 with TRBJ1-1; D unresolved. Germline V gives CDR1 SGHTA, CDR2 FQGNSA. The CDR3 consists of 14 residues. Deletions cut 4 bases from V and 0 bases from J, with 9 bases between. The CDR3 sequence is CASSSRGMNTEAFF. The DNA for the CDR3 is TGTGCCAGCAGCTCCCGAGGGATGAACACTGAAGCTTTCTTT.

This clone was observed a few times. The CDR3 loop reads CASRQEQGSQPQHF. The DNA of the CDR3 is TGTGCCAGCAGGCAGGAACAGGGGAGTCAGCCCCAGCATTTT. The chain uses TRBV5-5 and TRBJ1-5; 7 bases are shared with TRBD1. Germline V gives CDR1 SGHKS, CDR2 YYEKEE (reference sequence). V trimming: 5 bases; J trimming: 6 bases; junction bases outside the gene matches: 8. The CDR3 covers 14 residues.

The chain couples TRBV19 to TRBJ1-1; 8 positions agree with TRBD1. The ends lost 9 bases at V and 5 bases at J; junction bases unmatched: 5. Germline V gene lookup returns CDR1 LNHDA and CDR2 SQIVND (reference sequence). This CDR3 contains 12 residues. In DNA form, the CDR3 reads TGTGCCAGCACAGGGGGAGGAACTGAAGCTTTCTTT. Amino acids: CASTGGGTEAFF.

The chain joins TRBV28 to TRBJ1-6; maybe TRBD1 (5 bases). Germline values: CDR1 MDHEN, CDR2 SYDVKM. This CDR3 has 15 residues. The V gene lost 0 bases and the J gene lost 4 bases, with 7 bases spanning the gap. Here the CDR3 DNA reads TGTGCCAGCAGTTTATGGGGGGGTTATAATTCACCCCTCCACTTT. This codes for CASSLWGGYNSPLHF.

This chain uses TRBV11-3 with TRBJ2-7; D might be TRBD1 (6 bases). CDR3 size: 12 residues. Germline loops: CDR1 SGHNT, CDR2 YENEEA. V dropped 5 bases and J dropped 4 bases, with 9 bases sitting between them. DNA for the CDR3: TGTGCCAGCAGCCGGACAGAATACGAGCAGTACTTC. Translated, it gives CASSRTEYEQYF.

This clone was recorded a few times. This sequence joins TRBV18 and TRBJ1-5; 7 bases fit TRBD1. In germline, CDR1 is KGHSH, CDR2 LQKENI. The CDR3 is 15 amino acids. The trim removed 6 bases at V and 4 bases at J, leaving 9 bases unmatched. CDR3 nucleotides: TGTGCCAGCTCGGTTACAGGGGACCCGAATCAGCCCCAGCATTTT. Its protein product is CASSVTGDPNQPQHF.

The chain joins TRBV27 to TRBJ2-1; maybe TRBD2 (6 bases). This CDR3 region has 14 residues. Trimming cost V 6 bases and J 5 bases, with 14 bases left between them. Germline CDR1 and CDR2: MNHEY and SMNVEV (reference sequence). The CDR3 nucleotides are TGTGCCAGCAGAATTTGGGACTGGGACAATGAGCAGTTCTTC. Residues: CASRIWDWDNEQFF.

The V gene is TRBV27, the J gene TRBJ1-3, with D perhaps TRBD1 (5 bases). This CDR3 region has 13 residues. Germline V gene sequence: CDR1 MNHEY, CDR2 SMNVEV (reference sequence). Between the trimmed V and J ends, which lost 6 bases and 2 bases, there was a span of 8 bases. CDR3 amino acids: CASRRGAGNTIYF. The CDR3 DNA follows: TGTGCCAGCAGGCGGGGGGCTGGAAACACCATATATTTT.

The J gene is TRBJ1-2, the V gene TRBV5-4; TRBD1 matches at 9 bases. CDR3 length equals 14 residues. V lost 7 bases, J lost 4 bases, and 8 bases stayed unmatched. CDR1 and CDR2 from the germline V gene are SGHNT and YYREEE (reference sequence). CDR3 residues: CASQPTGGGYGYTF. As DNA, the CDR3 is TGTGCCAGCCAACCTACAGGGGGCGGCTATGGCTACACCTTC.

This clone has just a few counts. The genes are TRBV7-2 and TRBJ2-1, with TRBD2 as a possible D gene (5 bases). Between the trimmed V and J ends, which lost 0 bases and 7 bases, there was a span of 19 bases. The CDR3 has 17 residues. Per germline, CDR1 SGHTA and CDR2 FQGNSA. CDR3: CASSLARSSGRMNEQFF. In DNA form, the CDR3 reads TGTGCCAGCAGCTTAGCGCGTTCGTCGGGAAGGATGAATGAGCAGTTCTTC.

V gene TRBV7-9 combines with J gene TRBJ2-1; possibly TRBD2 for D (6 bases). The V and J ends lost 5 bases and 6 bases respectively, with 14 bases between them. This CDR3 is 14 amino acids long. The germline CDR1 and CDR2 sequences are SEHNR and FQNEAQ (reference sequence). The CDR3 DNA is TGTGCCAGCAGCCCCCCGGGGGTGCCCAATGAGCAGTTCTTC. Translating it yields CASSPPGVPNEQFF.

The rearrangement uses TRBV30 and TRBJ1-2, with 8 positions matching TRBD1. Trimming took 3 bases from V and 2 from J; bases not matched to a gene: 11. The CDR3 has 16 amino acids. CDR1 is GTSNPN, CDR2 SVGIG, per germline (reference sequence). CDR3: CAWRTGSAGGNYGYTF. CDR3 nucleotide sequence: TGTGCCTGGAGAACCGGGTCCGCAGGGGGCAACTATGGCTACACCTTC.

This chain joins TRBV19 and TRBJ2-7, with D tentatively TRBD2 (6 bases). Trimming left V 5 bases short and J 0 bases short, with 11 bases between. This CDR3 region has 14 residues. Germline V gene sequence: CDR1 LNHDA, CDR2 SQIVND (reference sequence). The CDR3 DNA sequence: TGTGCCAGTAGTTCCGGGACTTACTCCTACGAGCAGTACTTC. Residues: CASSSGTYSYEQYF.

V and J are TRBV15 and TRBJ1-2, with D maybe TRBD1 (5 bases). The CDR3 runs to 17 residues. Trimming left V 5 bases short and J 4 bases short, with 23 bases between. Germline lookup yields CDR1 LNHNV and CDR2 YYDKDF (reference sequence). This CDR3 is CATSAGGKKVNFYGYTF. CDR3 in DNA: TGTGCCACCAGCGCTGGGGGGAAAAAGGTGAATTTCTATGGCTACACCTTC.

The V gene is TRBV28, the J gene TRBJ1-3, with TRBD1 as a possible D gene (5 bases). The CDR3 is 14 amino acids. Trimming removed 3 bases at V and 2 bases at J, with 8 bases between. Germline-derived CDR1 and CDR2 are MDHEN and SYDVKM. CDR3 region: CASSFVRAGNTIYF. The CDR3 DNA follows: TGTGCCAGCAGTTTCGTCAGGGCTGGAAACACCATATATTTT.

This clone was seen a few times. The chain employs TRBV27 and TRBJ2-2; D remains ambiguous. CDR3 size: 13 residues. Trimming left V 4 bases short and J 4 bases short, with 7 bases between. Per the germline V gene, CDR1 is MNHEY and CDR2 is SMNVEV (reference sequence). CDR3 coding DNA: TGTGCCAGCAGTTCTCAAGCCACCGGGGAGCTGTTTTTT. This translates into CASSSQATGELFF.

The chain uses TRBV5-4 and TRBJ2-7, with D perhaps matching TRBD2 (6 bases). V lost 3 bases and J lost 7, with 14 bases in between. The germline V gene encodes CDR1 SGHNT and CDR2 YYREEE (reference sequence). This CDR3 has 13 residues. The CDR3 region is CASSSGGSLEQYF. The CDR3 DNA is TGTGCCAGCAGCTCTGGAGGGAGCCTTGAGCAGTACTTC.

This clone was detected ten times or more. This sequence joins TRBV7-9 and TRBJ2-1, with 11 positions matching TRBD2. CDR1 and CDR2 from the germline V gene are SEHNR and FQNEAQ (reference sequence). V was pared by 1 base and J by 10 bases, with 9 bases of the junction left unmatched. CDR3 length: 16 residues. The CDR3 loop is CASSLEGSGGAREQFF. The CDR3 DNA reads TGTGCCAGCAGCTTAGAAGGTAGCGGGGGGGCTCGGGAGCAGTTCTTC.

The V and J genes are TRBV14 and TRBJ1-2, with no clear D. This CDR3 comprises 13 residues. The ends were cut back, 2 bases at V and 4 bases at J, with 8 bases in the middle. Germline V lookup: CDR1 SGHDN, CDR2 FVKESK. The CDR3 region has the DNA TGTGCCAGCAGCCAAACACGCAGCTATGGCTACACCTTC. Translation gives CASSQTRSYGYTF.

The V call is TRBV6-5, the J call TRBJ1-4; 9 nucleotides line up with TRBD1. CDR3 size: 14 residues. Germline CDR1 MNHEY, CDR2 SVGAGI. The V segment lost 6 bases and the J segment 2 bases; nucleotides outside the gene matches: 1. The CDR3 DNA reads TGTGCCAGCAGAGGGACAGGGACTAATGAAAAACTGTTTTTT. This codes for CASRGTGTNEKLFF.

CDR3 DNA: TGTGCCAGCAGCCGGACAGGGGGTAACACCGGGGAGCTGTTTTTT. It is translated as CASSRTGGNTGELFF. The chain recombines TRBV2 with TRBJ2-2, with TRBD1 matching over 10 bases. V trimming: 6 bases; J trimming: 2 bases; junction bases outside the gene matches: 3. This CDR3 spans 15 amino acids. Germline CDR1 is SNHLY and CDR2 is FYNNEI.

This CDR3 reads CASSFYLGGQPQHF. As DNA, the CDR3 is TGTGCCAGCAGTTTCTACCTGGGAGGGCAGCCCCAGCATTTT. The gene calls are TRBV28 and TRBJ1-5, with D uncertain. The length of the CDR3 is 14 residues. Germline V gives CDR1 MDHEN, CDR2 SYDVKM. Trimming stripped 3 bases from V and 7 bases from J, with 13 bases between.